This entry lists 26 T cell receptor beta chains sequenced from one sample in a study of cytomegalovirus exposure and HLA in healthy donors. This PCR relied on a set of 60 Vbeta primers and 13 Jbeta primers. Sequencing used immunoSEQ multiplex PCR; TCRdb keeps in-frame clones, though not all of them. The sample holds more than 100,000 clones, 60% to 85% seen once. Sequencing was carried out using PBMCs. These receptors were taken from a woman aged 40 to 50 in good health and CMV-seropositive.

This chain uses TRBV9 with TRBJ2-1, with D hard to call. The CDR3 consists of 12 residues. The germline CDR1 and CDR2 sequences are SGDLS and YYNGEE. The ends were cut back, 2 bases at V and 9 bases at J, with 9 bases in the middle. CDR3 nucleotide sequence: TGTGCCAGCAGCGTCCCTAGTCCTGAGCAGTTCTTC. Its protein product is CASSVPSPEQFF.

This clone has more than one count but fewer than ten. The chain uses TRBV10-3 and TRBJ2-7, with 9 bases matching TRBD1. Germline V gives CDR1 ENHRY, CDR2 SYGVKD. The length of the CDR3 is 14 residues. The V segment lost 8 bases and the J segment 3 bases; nucleotides outside the gene matches: 8. CDR3 DNA: TGTGCCATCGAAGCGGGACAGGGCCTCTACGAGCAGTACTTC. Its protein product is CAIEAGQGLYEQYF.

The chain uses TRBV21-1 and TRBJ2-2; the D call of TRBD2 is as the table states it, not checked on the DNA. TRBV21-1 is marked as a pseudogene. The length of the CDR3 is 18 residues. CDR3 residues: CASSRTSGGAQGTGELFF. For the CDR3, the DNA is TGTGCCAGCAGCCGAACTAGCGGGGGGGCCCAGGGCACCGGGGAGCTGTTTTTT.

This clone was detected only once. The J gene is TRBJ2-3, the V gene TRBV5-1; TRBD1 agrees at 7 bases. Looked up from germline, CDR1 is SGHRS and CDR2 is YFSETQ. The CDR3 runs 15 residues. V dropped 4 bases and J dropped 0; count of bases not matched to a gene: 5. CDR3 nucleotide sequence: TGCGCCAGCAGCCTGACGACAGGGAGCACAGATACGCAGTATTTT. This gives the protein CASSLTTGSTDTQYF.

The chain has TRBV15 and TRBJ1-1; no reliable D call. V was pared by 0 bases and J by 1 base, with 6 bases between. This CDR3 spans 14 amino acids. Per germline, CDR1 LNHNV and CDR2 YYDKDF (reference sequence). CDR3 coding DNA: TGTGCCACCAGCAGAGATCTAGCGAACACTGAAGCTTTCTTT. Its translation: CATSRDLANTEAFF.

The chain is built from TRBV7-2 and TRBJ2-1; tentatively, D is TRBD1 (6 bases). CDR3 length: 14 residues. Germline CDR1 SGHTA, CDR2 FQGNSA. V gave up 9 bases and J gave up 0 bases, with 12 bases separating them. This chain's CDR3 is CASGRGSSYNEQFF. The CDR3 DNA reads as TGTGCCAGTGGAAGGGGGAGCTCCTACAATGAGCAGTTCTTC.

As concerns this clone: Germline is not matched at one junction end, which may reflect a read error. V usage is TRBV7-7 and J usage is TRBJ2-2; TRBD1 is a possible D gene (5 bases). Germline V gives CDR1 SSHAT, CDR2 FNYEAQ (reference sequence). This CDR3 contains 16 residues. CDR3 sequence reads: CASSLPPGRGAGELFF. The CDR3, as DNA: TGTGCTAGCAGCTTACCCCCCGGTAGGGGCGCCGGGGAGCTGTTTTTT.

The rearrangement links TRBV19 to TRBJ2-6; no clear D gene. CDR1 LNHDA and CDR2 SQIVND come from the germline V gene (reference sequence). V lost 1 base to trimming and J lost 1 base, with 5 bases between them. This CDR3 spans 15 amino acids. The CDR3 here is CASSIGGSGANVLTF. In nucleotides, the CDR3 is TGTGCCAGTAGTATAGGAGGTTCTGGGGCCAACGTCCTGACTTTC.

The J gene is TRBJ1-5, the V gene TRBV5-1; D is unclear. The CDR3 is 14 residues long. Germline-derived CDR1 and CDR2 are SGHRS and YFSETQ. With 1 base removed from V and 5 bases from J, the gap between germline ends came to 10 bases. This CDR3 is CASSLWGGDQPQHF. DNA of the CDR3: TGCGCCAGCAGCTTGTGGGGAGGCGATCAGCCCCAGCATTTT.

The genes are TRBV18 and TRBJ2-7; D is unclear. This CDR3 is built from 13 residues. Germline V gene data show CDR1 as KGHSH and CDR2 as LQKENI. V was trimmed by 0 bases and J by 3 bases, leaving 6 bases between them. The DNA for the CDR3 is TGTGCCAGCTCACCACCCTCTCTCTACGAGCAGTACTTC. Residues: CASSPPSLYEQYF.

The chain is built from TRBV7-2 and TRBJ2-1; TRBD2 is a possible D gene (5 bases). V shed 5 bases and J shed 6 bases, with 11 bases lying between them. CDR1 and CDR2 (germline): SGHTA, FQGNSA. The CDR3 covers 13 residues. In DNA form, the CDR3 reads TGTGCCAGCAGCCCCCCGGGGAGCAATGAGCAGTTCTTC. As protein: CASSPPGSNEQFF.

The chain recombines TRBV5-8 with TRBJ1-4, with 8 bases lining up with TRBD1. Germline trimming cut 2 bases from V and 3 bases from J; bases unmatched to any gene: 3. Germline CDR1 and CDR2: SGHTS and YDEGEE. The CDR3 runs 15 residues. CDR3 residues: CASSFGQGPNEKLFF. The CDR3 DNA sequence: TGTGCCAGCAGCTTCGGACAGGGCCCTAATGAAAAACTGTTTTTT.

V is TRBV7-3 and J is TRBJ2-7, with D possibly TRBD2 on 5 matching bases. The germline CDR1 and CDR2 sequences are SGHTA and FQGTGA. There are 18 residues in the CDR3. V lost 3 bases and J lost 2, with 23 bases in between. This CDR3 reads CASSLKGESEVWPYEQYF. CDR3 nucleotides: TGTGCCAGCAGCTTGAAGGGAGAATCGGAGGTCTGGCCCTACGAGCAGTACTTC.

The rearrangement links TRBV27 to TRBJ2-6, with TRBD1 matching over 10 bases. The germline CDR1 and CDR2 sequences are MNHEY and SMNVEV (reference sequence). The CDR3 loop spans 16 amino acids. V dropped 6 bases and J dropped 4; count of bases not matched to a gene: 6. CDR3 in amino acids: CASRTGGIAGANVLTF. In DNA form, the CDR3 reads TGTGCCAGCAGGACAGGGGGCATCGCCGGGGCCAACGTCCTGACTTTC.

The genes are TRBV11-1 and TRBJ2-7; D unresolved. Trimming took 4 bases from V and 1 from J, leaving 2 bases between them. The CDR3 contains 11 residues. Per the germline V gene, CDR1 is SGHAT and CDR2 is FQDESV (reference sequence). DNA for the CDR3: TGTGCCAGCAGCTCATCCTACGAGCAGTACTTC. Translation gives CASSSSYEQYF.

The V call is TRBV5-1, the J call TRBJ2-2; D gene ambiguous. The CDR3 contains 15 residues. Germline V CDR1 and CDR2: SGHRS, YFSETQ. The ends were cut back, 0 bases at V and 1 base at J, with 7 bases in the middle. The chain's CDR3 is CASSLVPGNTGELFF. The DNA for the CDR3 is TGCGCCAGCAGCTTGGTACCCGGGAACACCGGGGAGCTGTTTTTT. Supplemented by reference TRBV5-1 and TRBJ2-2, the full variable domain reads KAGVTQTPRYLIKTRGQQVTLSCSPISGHRSVSWYQQTPGQGLQFLFEYFSETQRNKGNFPGRFSGRQFSNSRSEMNVSTLELGDSALYLCASSLVPGNTGELFFGEGSRLTVL.

This clone was seen once. J is TRBJ1-2 and V is TRBV29-1; 7 nucleotides match TRBD1. CDR3 length: 13 residues. Germline CDR1 reads SQVTM; CDR2 reads ANQGSEA. The V gene end was trimmed by 8 bases and the J gene end by 12 bases; junction bases not matched to a gene: 18. The CDR3 region has the DNA TGCAGCCCGCGACTGTTTACTGGACAGGCTAACACCTTC. It yields the protein CSPRLFTGQANTF.

This chain links TRBV9 with TRBJ2-3, with 9 bases identical to TRBD2. J lost 2 bases, V lost 0 bases, and 10 bases had no gene match. This CDR3 has 18 residues. Germline CDR1 and CDR2: SGDLS and YYNGEE. CDR3 DNA sequence: TGTGCCAGCAGCGTAGGGACCTTGGCGGGGGGGATCACAGATACGCAGTATTTT. It encodes CASSVGTLAGGITDTQYF.

The chain is built from TRBV9 and TRBJ1-6, with 10 bases fitting TRBD1. The V gene's germline CDR1 is SGDLS and CDR2 YYNGEE. V lost 0 bases to trimming and J lost 9 bases; unmatched junction nucleotides: 9. CDR3 length equals 17 residues. The CDR3 sequence is CASSVGVGQGLSSPLHF. In DNA, the CDR3 is TGTGCCAGCAGCGTAGGGGTGGGACAGGGGTTGAGTTCACCCCTCCACTTT. Drawing the rest from reference TRBV9 and TRBJ1-6, the complete variable domain is DSGVTQTPKHLITATGQRVTLRCSPRSGDLSVYWYQQSLDQGLQFLIQYYNGEERAKGNILERFSAQQFPDLHSELNLSSLELGDSALYFCASSVGVGQGLSSPLHFGNGTRLTVT.

This clone showed up just a few times. The chain uses TRBV19 and TRBJ2-7, with TRBD1 matching 8 bases. CDR1 and CDR2 from the germline V gene are LNHDA and SQIVND (reference sequence). The CDR3 consists of 14 residues. V dropped 5 bases and J dropped 5; count of bases not matched to a gene: 8. The CDR3 loop reads CASSSRTGRNEQYF. DNA for the CDR3: TGTGCCAGTAGTTCCCGGACAGGGCGGAACGAGCAGTACTTC.

This chain joins TRBV6-1 and TRBJ2-7; tentative D call: TRBD1 (5 bases). Trimming cost V 2 bases and J 5 bases, with 16 bases left between them. CDR1 and CDR2 (germline): MNHNS, SASEGT. The CDR3 is 15 amino acids. The CDR3: CASSEMSGFLNEQYF. In DNA form, the CDR3 reads TGTGCCAGCAGTGAAATGTCAGGGTTCCTCAACGAGCAGTACTTC.

V is TRBV5-5 and J is TRBJ1-2, with 8 bases lining up with TRBD1. CDR3 length equals 15 residues. V dropped 4 bases and J dropped 3; count of bases not matched to a gene: 8. Germline CDR1 SGHKS, CDR2 YYEKEE (reference sequence). CDR3 in DNA: TGTGCCAGCAGCCCCACCATGACAGGGGACTATGGCTACACCTTC. Residues: CASSPTMTGDYGYTF.

The chain has TRBV23-1 and TRBJ1-2; 11 positions agree with TRBD1. TRBV23-1 counts as an open reading frame of uncertain function. This CDR3 comprises 15 residues. With 0 bases clipped from V and 6 bases from J, the junction kept 3 bases outside the gene matches. This CDR3 reads CASSQSKDRGHGYTF. The CDR3 DNA reads TGCGCCAGCAGTCAATCGAAGGACAGGGGGCATGGCTACACCTTC.

The chain uses TRBV29-1 and TRBJ1-1; D is uncertain. Germline values: CDR1 SQVTM, CDR2 ANQGSEA. The length of the CDR3 is 12 residues. The V end lost 5 bases, the J end lost 1 base, and 8 bases lay between the germline ends. CDR3 region: CSVQAANTEAFF. The CDR3 DNA sequence: TGCAGCGTTCAGGCCGCGAACACTGAAGCTTTCTTT.

The J gene is TRBJ1-4, the V gene TRBV5-1; the match to TRBD1 covers 7 bases. V shed 5 bases, J shed 0 bases, and the junction held 13 bases outside the gene matches. The CDR3 has 18 amino acids. Germline lookup yields CDR1 SGHRS and CDR2 YFSETQ. The CDR3, as DNA: TGCGCCAGCAGAAGGAACAGGGGCCGTTATACAACTAATGAAAAACTGTTTTTT. This gives the protein CASRRNRGRYTTNEKLFF. Complete variable domain (other parts from reference TRBV5-1 and TRBJ1-4): KAGVTQTPRYLIKTRGQQVTLSCSPISGHRSVSWYQQTPGQGLQFLFEYFSETQRNKGNFPGRFSGRQFSNSRSEMNVSTLELGDSALYLCASRRNRGRYTTNEKLFFGSGTQLSVL.

The chain joins TRBV18 to TRBJ1-2; maybe TRBD1 (6 bases). CDR1 is KGHSH and CDR2 is LQKENI in the germline V gene. The ends were cut back, 6 bases at V and 4 bases at J, with 15 bases in the middle. This CDR3 spans 14 amino acids. The DNA of the CDR3 is TGTGCCAGCTCCCAGGGGCAGGACCTCTATGGCTACACCTTC. Translation gives CASSQGQDLYGYTF.